The text below deals with one TCR beta chain. Original methodology: From reference gene primer amplification, estimates of nucleated cell counts were derived. Data came from immunoSEQ multiplex PCR; TCRdb stores just in-frame clones and leaves some out. V, J and clone size are those of that table, while D and trimming were read from the DNA. The sample lists fewer than 500,000 clones, around 90% occurring once. The data originate from a study of blood T cell repertoires in COVID-19. Whole-study context: PBMCs, B-cell-depleted T cells, or T cells provided the cDNA or gDNA that made up the material.

The V end was cut by 1 base, the J end by 3 bases, with 9 bases between. CDR1 and CDR2 (germline): SQVTM, ANQGSEA. The CDR3 has 14 amino acids. Cohorts were determined from participant-reported clinical history. The V call is TRBV29-1, the J call TRBJ2-2, with D maybe TRBD1 (6 bases). The sequenced material came from PBMCs or T cells enriched from blood (not recorded which). This sequence was found in a woman younger than 30 who had recovered from COVID-19. The CDR3 DNA is TGCAGCGTTGAAGTCTACAGGGACACCGGGGAGCTGTTTTTT. It encodes CSVEVYRDTGELFF.